These 17 T cell receptor beta chains were sequenced from one sample in a study of neoadjuvant anti-PD-1 for oral cavity cancer. Some clones are missing from TCRdb's copy, which holds only in-frame ones; the method was immunoSEQ multiplex PCR. The table has more than 13,000 clones, around 66% seen once. As to time point: after neoadjuvant nivolumab, at surgical resection. The sample here was PBMCs, taken after nivolumab (anti-PD-1) treatment. The origin of the receptors is a person between 35 and 79 years old with oral cavity squamous cell carcinoma.

The chain uses TRBV6-6 and TRBJ2-3; D is unclear. Deletions cut 5 bases from V and 1 base from J, with 16 bases between. This CDR3 has 16 residues. CDR1 is MNHNY and CDR2 is SVGAGI in the germline V gene (reference sequence). CDR3 nucleotide sequence: TGTGCCAGCAGTCAAGGACGGACCCTTCGCACAGATACGCAGTATTTT. This codes for CASSQGRTLRTDTQYF.

The chain has TRBV27 and TRBJ2-3; 9 bases fit TRBD1. Germline CDR1 and CDR2: MNHEY and SMNVEV (reference sequence). The V gene end was trimmed by 0 bases and the J gene end by 3 bases; junction bases not matched to a gene: 7. This CDR3 spans 17 amino acids. CDR3 loop: CASSLSRGQGGTDTQYF. CDR3 sequence (DNA): TGTGCCAGCAGTTTATCGAGGGGACAGGGTGGGACAGATACGCAGTATTTT.

In its sample, this clone was seen a few times. The chain employs TRBV9 and TRBJ1-2; TRBD1 is a possible D gene (5 bases). V was clipped by 8 bases and J by 4 bases, with 12 bases between them. The germline CDR1 and CDR2 sequences are SGDLS and YYNGEE. The CDR3 has 12 residues. The CDR3 loop reads CASSGASYGYTF. The DNA of the CDR3 is TGTGCCAGTTCCGGGGCCTCCTATGGCTACACCTTC.

This rearrangement joins TRBV9 to TRBJ1-1, with unresolved D. The ends were cut back, 4 bases at V and 0 bases at J, with 10 bases in the middle. The CDR3 loop spans 14 amino acids. The V gene's germline CDR1 is SGDLS and CDR2 YYNGEE. CDR3 residues: CASSPPTVNTEAFF. DNA of the CDR3: TGTGCCAGCAGCCCCCCCACAGTGAACACTGAAGCTTTCTTT.

A few counts support this clone. This chain connects TRBV11-2 to TRBJ2-2, with 8 bases that match TRBD1. After removal of 4 bases from V and 7 bases from J, the junction contained 11 bases not matched to a gene. The CDR3 is 16 residues long. CDR1 is SGHAT and CDR2 is FQNNGV in the germline V gene. DNA for the CDR3: TGTGCCAGCAGCTCTCACACCAGGGGGCGGGTCGGGGAGCTGTTTTTT. This gives the protein CASSSHTRGRVGELFF.

This CDR3 reads CASRGTLETQYF. CDR3 nucleotide sequence: TGTGCCAGCAGAGGCACGTTAGAGACCCAGTACTTC. The chain recombines TRBV7-9 with TRBJ2-5; D not certain. The CDR3 has 12 amino acids. V lost 6 bases, J lost 4 bases, and 9 bases lay in between. Germline V gene data show CDR1 as SEHNR and CDR2 as FQNEAQ (reference sequence).

V and J are TRBV6-1 and TRBJ1-5; D uncertain. The CDR3 covers 12 residues. In germline, CDR1 is MNHNS, CDR2 SASEGT. Trimming left V 5 bases short and J 6 bases short, with 8 bases between. CDR3 amino acids: CASSSASQPQHF. The CDR3 DNA reads TGTGCCAGCAGTTCAGCGAGTCAGCCCCAGCATTTT.

This rearrangement joins TRBV7-8 to TRBJ2-1; D is perhaps TRBD2 (6 bases). The CDR3 loop spans 14 amino acids. V was shortened by 0 bases and J by 9 bases, with 12 bases between the two germline ends. Looked up from germline, CDR1 is SGHVS and CDR2 is FQNEAQ. CDR3 DNA: TGTGCCAGCAGCTTAGCGCGACTAGTGGGTGAGCAGTTCTTC. Encoded protein: CASSLARLVGEQFF.

The gene calls are TRBV7-9 and TRBJ2-2; no clear D. The CDR3 extends over 14 amino acids. The germline CDR1 and CDR2 sequences are SEHNR and FQNEAQ (reference sequence). The V end was cut by 7 bases, the J end by 5 bases, with 14 bases between. Here the CDR3 reads CASTLSSRTGELFF. The CDR3 DNA is TGTGCCAGCACCTTGAGTAGCCGTACCGGGGAGCTGTTTTTT.

In its sample, this clone was seen a few times. The chain employs TRBV28 and TRBJ2-1, with 7 bases fitting TRBD2. The germline CDR1 and CDR2 sequences are MDHEN and SYDVKM. V shed 8 bases and J 7 bases; nucleotides not matched to a gene: 8. The CDR3 covers 13 residues. The CDR3 loop reads CASGAGDRNEQFF. CDR3 DNA sequence: TGTGCCAGCGGCGCGGGAGATAGAAATGAGCAGTTCTTC.

This chain links TRBV5-1 with TRBJ1-2; possible D gene TRBD1, 5 bases. The CDR3 loop spans 13 amino acids. Germline V gene sequence: CDR1 SGHRS, CDR2 YFSETQ. Trimming cost V 4 bases and J 8 bases, with 15 bases left between them. CDR3 sequence reads: CASSLDITRGYTF. CDR3 DNA sequence: TGCGCCAGCAGCCTGGACATAACGAGGGGCTACACCTTC.

The CDR3 loop reads CASRPDRGGDGYTF. In nucleotides, the CDR3 is TGTGCCAGCAGGCCGGACAGGGGAGGGGATGGCTACACCTTC. V usage is TRBV6-5 and J usage is TRBJ1-2; 9 positions match TRBD1. The CDR3 runs to 14 residues. CDR1 is MNHEY and CDR2 is SVGAGI in the germline V gene. Trimming cost V 6 bases and J 6 bases; bases outside gene matches: 8.

The rearrangement uses TRBV11-3 and TRBJ2-3, with 7 bases aligning to TRBD1. With V trimmed by 4 bases and J by 2 bases, 9 bases remained unmatched. The CDR3 has 16 residues. Germline CDR1 is SGHNT and CDR2 is YENEEA. The CDR3 loop reads CASSSARQGPTDTQYF. CDR3 coding DNA: TGTGCCAGCAGCTCCGCCCGACAGGGACCCACAGATACGCAGTATTTT.

The chain uses TRBV5-1 and TRBJ2-3, with 13 positions matching TRBD2. This CDR3 region has 15 residues. V trimming: 4 bases; J trimming: 9 bases; junction bases outside the gene matches: 8. Germline CDR1 reads SGHRS; CDR2 reads YFSETQ. CDR3 sequence (DNA): TGCGCCAGCAGCACCGGACTAGCGGGAGTGGCCACGCAGTATTTT. Its protein product is CASSTGLAGVATQYF.

This rearrangement joins TRBV7-9 to TRBJ2-1; D not resolved. V shed 5 bases and J shed 0 bases, with 23 bases lying between them. This CDR3 has 19 amino acids. Germline lookup yields CDR1 SEHNR and CDR2 FQNEAQ (reference sequence). This chain's CDR3 is CASSEPNLRTDSSYNEQFF. In nucleotides, the CDR3 is TGTGCCAGCAGCGAACCAAATCTGCGGACGGATAGCTCCTACAATGAGCAGTTCTTC.

This chain uses TRBV28 with TRBJ1-5; 7 bases are a match to TRBD1. The trim removed 6 bases at V and 2 bases at J, leaving 4 bases unmatched. The germline CDR1 and CDR2 sequences are MDHEN and SYDVKM. This CDR3 comprises 14 residues. This CDR3 reads CASRQGLGNQPQHF. The CDR3 DNA is TGTGCCAGCAGACAGGGGTTGGGCAATCAGCCCCAGCATTTT.

The chain links TRBV5-1 to TRBJ2-2, with D perhaps matching TRBD1 or TRBD2 (5 bases each). Per the germline V gene, CDR1 is SGHRS and CDR2 is YFSETQ. CDR3 size: 14 residues. The V end lost 3 bases, the J end lost 6 bases, and 12 bases lay between the germline ends. The CDR3: CASSSVMGAGELFF. CDR3 nucleotide sequence: TGCGCCAGCAGCTCGGTGATGGGGGCCGGGGAGCTGTTTTTT.